These 3 T cell receptor beta chains came from one sample sequenced in a study of blood T cells in healthy people across ages. A J-beta primer mix and a sample-barcoded 5' primer were used in a second PCR of roughly 6 to 11 cycles. Using its own MiXCR run on the 5' RACE reads, TCRdb lists one record per CDR3 protein. The sample lists hundreds of thousands of distinct CDR3 sequences, approximately 21% occurring once. Sample: blood. These receptors all come from a man in his 70s in good health.

This clonotype was seen more than once but under ten times. This chain joins TRBV7-2 and TRBJ2-7; D assignment may be TRBD1 or TRBD2 (5 bases each). The CDR3 contains 14 residues. Germline V gene lookup returns CDR1 SGHTA and CDR2 FQGNSA. Trimming took 1 base from V and 4 from J, leaving 11 bases between them. The CDR3 is CASSLGGTRYEQYF. As DNA, the CDR3 is TGTGCCAGCAGCTTAGGAGGGACGCGATACGAGCAGTACTTC. The full variable domain, rest sourced from reference TRBV7-2 and TRBJ2-7, is GAGVSQSPSNKVTEKGKDVELRCDPISGHTALYWYRQSLGQGLEFLIYFQGNSAPDKSGLPSDRFSAERTGGSVSTLTIQRTQQEDSAVYLCASSLGGTRYEQYFGPGTRLTVT.

This clonotype was seen only a few times. The junction shows a germline mismatch at one end, possibly a read error. This chain connects TRBV6-5 to TRBJ2-3; D gene uncertain. CDR1 is MNHEY, CDR2 SVGAGI, per germline. This CDR3 has 15 amino acids. The CDR3 region is CASSYSIGNTDTQYF. The CDR3 DNA sequence: TGTGCCAGCAGTTACTCGATAGGGAACACAGATACACAGTATTTT.

This clonotype came up many times. The J gene is TRBJ2-3, the V gene TRBV12-3 or TRBV12-4; D is unclear. With 7 bases removed from V and 3 bases from J, the gap between germline ends came to 14 bases. This CDR3 region has 14 residues. CDR3 sequence (DNA): TGTGCCAGCAAATTAGACAAGGGAACAGATACGCAGTATTTT. This translates into CASKLDKGTDTQYF.